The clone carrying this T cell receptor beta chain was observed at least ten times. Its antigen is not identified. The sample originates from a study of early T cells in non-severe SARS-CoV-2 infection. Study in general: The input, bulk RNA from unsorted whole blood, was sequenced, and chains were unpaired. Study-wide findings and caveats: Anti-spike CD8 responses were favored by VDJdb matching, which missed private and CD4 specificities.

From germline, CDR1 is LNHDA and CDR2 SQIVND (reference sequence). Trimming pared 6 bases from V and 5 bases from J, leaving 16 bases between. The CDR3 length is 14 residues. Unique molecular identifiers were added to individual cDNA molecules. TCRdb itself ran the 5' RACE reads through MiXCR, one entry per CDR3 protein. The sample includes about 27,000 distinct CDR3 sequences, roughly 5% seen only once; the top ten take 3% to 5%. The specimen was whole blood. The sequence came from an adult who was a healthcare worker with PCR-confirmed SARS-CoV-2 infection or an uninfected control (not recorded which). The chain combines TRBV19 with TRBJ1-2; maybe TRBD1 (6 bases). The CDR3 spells CASSSGVVKYGYTF. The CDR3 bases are TGTGCCAGTAGCTCAGGGGTTGTAAAATATGGCTACACCTTC.